This T cell receptor beta chain was identified during a study of blood T cell repertoires in COVID-19. J was trimmed by 4 bases and V by 4 bases; bases with no gene match: 10. Germline V gene sequence: CDR1 MDHEN, CDR2 SYDVKM. This CDR3 has 16 amino acids. Sequenced by immunoSEQ multiplex PCR; TCRdb stores in-frame clones only, minus some. Here the sample spans roughly 290,000 clones, around 81% being singletons. The source material was peripheral blood. The V call is TRBV28, the J call TRBJ1-2, with 9 nucleotides matching TRBD1. The receptor's source is a person aged 65-85 years with COVID-19, enrolled during active disease. The CDR3 here is CASSSIGTGRAYGYTF. The CDR3 nucleotides read TGTGCCAGCAGTTCCATCGGGACAGGGAGGGCCTATGGCTACACCTTC.